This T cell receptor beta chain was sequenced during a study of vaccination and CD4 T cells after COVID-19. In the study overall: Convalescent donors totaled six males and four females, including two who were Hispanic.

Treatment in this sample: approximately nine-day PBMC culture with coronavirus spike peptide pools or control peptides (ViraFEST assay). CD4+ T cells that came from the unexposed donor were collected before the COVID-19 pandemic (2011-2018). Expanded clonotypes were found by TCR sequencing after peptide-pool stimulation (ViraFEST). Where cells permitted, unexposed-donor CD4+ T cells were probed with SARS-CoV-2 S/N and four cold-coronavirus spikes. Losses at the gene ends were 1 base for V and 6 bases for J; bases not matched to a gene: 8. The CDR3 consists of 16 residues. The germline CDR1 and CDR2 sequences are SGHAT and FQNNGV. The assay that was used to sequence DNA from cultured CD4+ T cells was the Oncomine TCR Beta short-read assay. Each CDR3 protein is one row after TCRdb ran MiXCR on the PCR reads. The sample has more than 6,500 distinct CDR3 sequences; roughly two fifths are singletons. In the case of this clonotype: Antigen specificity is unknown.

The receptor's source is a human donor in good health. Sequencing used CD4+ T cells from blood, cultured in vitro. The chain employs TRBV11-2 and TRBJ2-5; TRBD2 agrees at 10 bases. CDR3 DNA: TGTGCCAGCAGCTTAGGAGGAGCGGGGGGGGTAAAGACCCAGTACTTC. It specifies CASSLGGAGGVKTQYF.